This T cell receptor (beta chain) was documented in a study of shared clonotypes between healthy human individuals. Turning to this clone: The antigen is undetermined. The junction differs from germline at one of its ends, possibly a read error. Other DNA sequences within the sample encode an identical CDR3.

TCRdb keeps only in-frame clones here, not all; method: immunoSEQ multiplex PCR. The table lists about 490,000 clones, 79% of them singletons, with approximately 12% in the top ten. Germline CDR1 is SGHDT and CDR2 is YYEEEE. The CDR3 is made up of 16 amino acids. Notes on the study in general: Sampling covered blood only; tissue repertoires likely differ.

The sample consisted of PBMCs. The chain joins TRBV5-6 to TRBJ2-7; 12 bases align to TRBD2. The TCR originated in a woman aged 40-49 years in good health. Some clones in this sample may be carry-over from other donors' samples. CDR3: CASSYSLLAGGGEQYF. DNA for the CDR3: TGCGCCAGCAGCTATTCCCTGCTAGCGGGAGGGGGCGAGCAGTACTTC.